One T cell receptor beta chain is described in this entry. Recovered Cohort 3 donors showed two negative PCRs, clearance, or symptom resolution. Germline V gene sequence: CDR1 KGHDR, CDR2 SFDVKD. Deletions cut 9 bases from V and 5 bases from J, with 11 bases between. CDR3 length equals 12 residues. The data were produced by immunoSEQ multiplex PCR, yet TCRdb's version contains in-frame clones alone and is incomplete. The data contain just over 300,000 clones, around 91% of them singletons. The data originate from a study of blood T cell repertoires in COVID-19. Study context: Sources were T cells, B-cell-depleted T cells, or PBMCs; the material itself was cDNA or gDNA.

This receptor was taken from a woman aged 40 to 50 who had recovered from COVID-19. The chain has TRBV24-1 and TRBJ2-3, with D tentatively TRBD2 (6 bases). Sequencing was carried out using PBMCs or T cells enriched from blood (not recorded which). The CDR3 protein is CATGGAGDTQYF. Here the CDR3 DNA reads TGTGCCACCGGCGGAGCGGGAGATACGCAGTATTTT.